The T cell receptor (beta chain) under discussion was sequenced for a study of Ad26.COV2.S vaccination and SARS-CoV-2 variants. Looking at the study overall: Intramuscularly, Ad26.COV2.S was given either once or twice, 56 days apart. Points from the study as a whole: The study found higher spike-specific TCR breadth in vaccine than placebo recipients. Estimates derived from TCR breadth and depth analyses may have underestimated total T cell responses.

Regarding treatment: some 19 received Ad26.COV2.S at low or high dose, single or two shots; several received placebo; per-sample allocation not given. The samples were gathered on day 63 after the first injection of vaccine or placebo. Whoever gave the sample was an adult aged 18-55 years in Boston. As for this clone: Its cognate antigen is unknown.

The data were produced by immunoSEQ multiplex PCR, yet TCRdb's version contains in-frame clones alone and is incomplete. This table has some 340,000 clones, about 82% appearing once. Germline-derived CDR1 and CDR2 are MDHEN and SYDVKM. The CDR3 spans 16 residues. The V gene end was trimmed by 4 bases and the J gene end by 4 bases; junction bases not matched to a gene: 10. Sample: peripheral blood, taken in a trial of Ad26.COV2.S vaccine versus placebo. The genes are TRBV28 and TRBJ2-1, with 7 bases aligning to TRBD2. This TCR was sampled from a person aged 18-65 years who received the Ad26.COV2.S COVID-19 vaccine or a placebo. The CDR3 coding sequence is TGTGCCAGCAGTTCCGGTGGGAGGGATAATTACAATGAGCAGTTCTTC. This encodes CASSSGGRDNYNEQFF.